The 21 T cell receptor beta chains in this list originate from one sample, sequenced in a study of T-cell reconstitution after alpha-beta-depleted transplantation in children. Unique molecular identifiers tagged the TCRbeta library. MiXCR, applied by TCRdb to the PCR reads, yields one record per CDR3 protein. This table has about 540,000 distinct CDR3 sequences, 18% appearing once. The sample consisted of PBMCs from the stem cell graft donor, taken from the stem cell graft. These receptors came from a human donor who donated a stem cell graft to a child with acute lymphoblastic leukemia.

The V gene is TRBV9, the J gene TRBJ2-3, with 8 nucleotides matching TRBD2. CDR3 length: 15 residues. V lost 1 base and J lost 1; bases outside the gene matches: 2. The germline V gene encodes CDR1 SGDLS and CDR2 YYNGEE. The CDR3 coding sequence is TGTGCCAGCAGCGTACTGACTAGCGGCACAGATACGCAGTATTTT. Translating it yields CASSVLTSGTDTQYF.

This clonotype was observed a few times. The chain is built from TRBV7-9 and TRBJ2-7; tentative D call: TRBD2 (5 bases). From germline, CDR1 is SEHNR and CDR2 FQNEAQ (reference sequence). The germline V and J ends were trimmed by 4 bases and 2 bases, with 12 bases remaining between them. This CDR3 has 14 residues. CDR3 DNA sequence: TGTGCCAGCAGCTCCAGCGGCTATACCTACGAGCAGTACTTC. Protein sequence: CASSSSGYTYEQYF.

This clonotype was counted a few times. The J gene is TRBJ2-2, the V gene TRBV24-1; possible D gene TRBD1, 5 bases. This CDR3 is built from 14 residues. The ends were cut back, 3 bases at V and 1 base at J, with 5 bases in the middle. CDR1 KGHDR and CDR2 SFDVKD come from the germline V gene. CDR3: CATSDTGNTGELFF. The CDR3 DNA reads as TGTGCCACCAGTGATACAGGGAACACCGGGGAGCTGTTTTTT.

V is TRBV5-1 and J is TRBJ2-3, with 9 bases fitting TRBD1. With 7 bases clipped from V and 5 bases from J, the junction kept 8 bases outside the gene matches. Germline CDR1 and CDR2: SGHRS and YFSETQ. This CDR3 spans 14 amino acids. The CDR3 protein is CASGRGQGGDTQYF. In DNA form, the CDR3 reads TGCGCCAGCGGTAGGGGACAGGGAGGAGATACGCAGTATTTT.

This clonotype was detected a few times. V usage is TRBV5-1 and J usage is TRBJ2-3, with 13 bases lining up with TRBD2. This CDR3 spans 15 amino acids. Trimming took 4 bases from V and 6 from J; bases not matched to a gene: 5. Germline CDR1 is SGHRS and CDR2 is YFSETQ. The CDR3 DNA sequence: TGCGCCAGCAGCCCTGGACTAGCGGGAGAGGATACGCAGTATTTT. It translates to CASSPGLAGEDTQYF.

This clonotype was observed a few times. V is TRBV20-1 and J is TRBJ2-7, with TRBD2 matching over 9 bases. Germline V gene data show CDR1 as DFQATT and CDR2 as SNEGSKA (reference sequence). The J segment lost 0 bases and the V segment lost 3 bases, leaving 3 bases of the junction unmatched. This CDR3 has 14 residues. CDR3 coding DNA: TGCAGTGCTAGTCTAGCGGGGAGCTCCTACGAGCAGTACTTC. It codes for CSASLAGSSYEQYF.

This chain joins TRBV7-9 and TRBJ1-2, with D unclear. Trimming took 2 bases from V and 8 from J, leaving 18 bases between them. Per the germline V gene, CDR1 is SEHNR and CDR2 is FQNEAQ (reference sequence). The CDR3 is 15 amino acids. In nucleotides, the CDR3 is TGTGCCAGCAGCTTACCCTTTGCGGTGCCTTGGGGCTACACCTTC. Residues: CASSLPFAVPWGYTF.

The genes are TRBV2 and TRBJ2-7; TRBD2 matches 12 bases. V lost 6 bases to trimming and J lost 1 base; unmatched junction nucleotides: 7. CDR3 length: 16 amino acids. Germline V gene sequence: CDR1 SNHLY, CDR2 FYNNEI. CDR3 nucleotide sequence: TGTGCCAGCAGGAGGACTAGCGGGGTCCCTTCCTACGAGCAGTACTTC. It yields the protein CASRRTSGVPSYEQYF. The variable domain in full, with the rest retrieved from reference TRBV2 and TRBJ2-7, is EPEVTQTPSHQVTQMGQEVILRCVPISNHLYFYWYRQILGQKVEFLVSFYNNEISEKSEIFDDQFSVERPDGSNFTLKIRSTKLEDSAMYFCASRRTSGVPSYEQYFGPGTRLTVT.

This clonotype was recorded a few times. The chain couples TRBV27 to TRBJ1-5, with D tentatively TRBD1 (5 bases). The V gene's germline CDR1 is MNHEY and CDR2 SMNVEV (reference sequence). V was cut by 2 bases and J by 7 bases, with 18 bases left in between. The CDR3 totals 16 residues. Here the CDR3 reads CASSLMGPRVGQPQHF. The CDR3 DNA reads TGTGCCAGCAGTTTAATGGGGCCGCGGGTTGGGCAGCCCCAGCATTTT.

About this clonotype: A much larger clone sits a single nucleotide away, making a read error possible. The rearrangement uses TRBV7-3 and TRBJ1-1, with D tentatively TRBD1 (5 bases). The CDR3 totals 13 residues. CDR1 and CDR2 (germline): SGHTA, FQGTGA. CDR3 coding DNA: TGTGCCAGCAGCTGGGGCCTGAACACTGAAGCTTACTTT. It encodes CASSWGLNTEAYF.

The J gene is TRBJ2-7, the V gene TRBV6-2 or TRBV6-3; the D gene is possibly TRBD2 (5 bases). Germline CDR1 is MNHEY and CDR2 is SVGEGT. V shed 2 bases and J shed 3 bases, with 20 bases lying between them. CDR3 length: 17 amino acids. The CDR3 sequence: CASSYRSSSVLYYEQYF. For the CDR3, the DNA is TGTGCCAGCAGTTACAGGTCTAGCAGCGTCCTTTACTACGAGCAGTACTTC.

The V gene is TRBV4-1, the J gene TRBJ1-2, with a weak D call TRBD1 (5 bases). This CDR3 has 15 amino acids. V lost 4 bases and J 5 bases, leaving 17 bases between the germline ends. Germline-derived CDR1 and CDR2 are MGHRA and YSYEKL. This chain's CDR3 is CASSPEEGLGYGYTF. The CDR3, as DNA: TGCGCCAGCAGCCCAGAGGAGGGGCTTGGGTATGGCTACACCTTC.

The rearrangement uses TRBV5-6 and TRBJ1-4; D unresolved. V was clipped by 3 bases and J by 1 base, with 13 bases between them. The V gene's germline CDR1 is SGHDT and CDR2 YYEEEE. The CDR3 covers 16 residues. The DNA for the CDR3 is TGTGCCAGCAGCTCCGACCCGGGAGGAACTAATGAAAAACTGTTTTTT. Residues: CASSSDPGGTNEKLFF.

This clonotype was seen a handful of times. The chain recombines TRBV9 with TRBJ2-7; D is tentatively TRBD1 or TRBD2 (5 bases each). The CDR3 extends over 15 amino acids. Trimming stripped 4 bases from V and 0 bases from J, with 14 bases between. Germline V gene lookup returns CDR1 SGDLS and CDR2 YYNGEE. The chain's CDR3 is CASSQDPGPSYEQYF. As DNA, the CDR3 is TGTGCCAGCAGCCAAGACCCGGGACCCTCCTACGAGCAGTACTTC.

Points on this clonotype: The conserved phenylalanine or tryptophan normally closing the CDR3 is absent here, so this likely arose from a read error. The V gene is TRBV7-3, the J gene TRBJ2-1; no reliable D call. The CDR3 is 13 amino acids. V lost 0 bases, J lost 5 bases, and 5 bases lay in between. Germline-derived CDR1 and CDR2 are SGHTA and FQGTGA. CDR3 residues: CASSLTRNNEQFL. The CDR3 coding sequence is TGTGCCAGCAGCTTAACCCGAAACAATGAGCAGTTCTTA.

This clonotype was recorded many times. This chain uses TRBV18 with TRBJ1-4; D not certain. There are 12 residues in the CDR3. Per germline, CDR1 KGHSH and CDR2 LQKENI. Trimming removed 4 bases from V and 5 bases from J, with 5 bases in between. The CDR3 coding sequence is TGTGCCAGCTCACGTGGGAATGAAAAACTGTTTTTT. Its protein product is CASSRGNEKLFF.

Only a few counts were recorded for this clonotype. The chain has TRBV11-3 and TRBJ2-1; D gene unclear. The CDR3 sequence is 17 residues long. V lost 0 bases to trimming and J lost 0 bases, with 12 bases between them. Germline CDR1 reads SGHNT; CDR2 reads YENEEA. CDR3 loop: CASSLETRWSSYNEQFF. In DNA form, the CDR3 reads TGTGCCAGCAGCTTAGAAACTCGTTGGAGCTCCTACAATGAGCAGTTCTTC. Drawing the rest from reference TRBV11-3 and TRBJ2-1, the complete variable domain is EAGVVQSPRYKIIEKKQPVAFWCNPISGHNTLYWYLQNLGQGPELLIRYENEEAVDDSQLPKDRFSAERLKGVDSTLKIQPAELGDSAVYLCASSLETRWSSYNEQFFGPGTRLTVL.

V is TRBV7-3 and J is TRBJ2-1, with 10 bases lining up with TRBD2. From germline, CDR1 is SGHTA and CDR2 FQGTGA. CDR3 size: 15 residues. V shed 2 bases, J shed 10 bases, and the junction held 8 bases outside the gene matches. In nucleotides, the CDR3 is TGTGCCAGCAGCTTAGGCCTAGCGGGAGTAGGCGAGCAGTTCTTC. The encoded protein is CASSLGLAGVGEQFF.

The chain carries TRBV4-1 and TRBJ2-3; the D is unclear. Germline CDR1 is MGHRA and CDR2 is YSYEKL. The CDR3 has 16 amino acids. V was cut by 0 bases and J by 1 base, with 11 bases left in between. The CDR3 loop is CASSQEMTLRTDTQYF. Here the CDR3 DNA reads TGCGCCAGCAGCCAAGAGATGACCCTCCGCACAGATACGCAGTATTTT.

This clonotype was detected only a few times. The chain is built from TRBV4-1 and TRBJ2-3, with TRBD1 matching over 10 bases. There are 15 residues in the CDR3. Trimming at V came to 0 bases and at J to 4 bases, leaving 1 base not matched to a gene. Per germline, CDR1 MGHRA and CDR2 YSYEKL. The DNA for the CDR3 is TGCGCCAGCAGCCAAGAGACAGGGGGCCCAGATACGCAGTATTTT. Amino acids: CASSQETGGPDTQYF.

The chain joins TRBV20-1 to TRBJ2-3; a weak D match, TRBD2 (6 bases). CDR1 is DFQATT, CDR2 SNEGSKA, per germline (reference sequence). V dropped 5 bases and J dropped 3 bases, with 12 bases sitting between them. The length of the CDR3 is 13 residues. Written as DNA, the CDR3 is TGCAGTGCTCCACTAGCTGGGACAGATACGCAGTATTTT. Translated, it gives CSAPLAGTDTQYF.